The 12 T cell receptor beta chains in this list originate from one sample, sequenced in a study of OX40 agonist ivuxolimab in advanced cancers. The data were produced by immunoSEQ multiplex PCR, yet TCRdb's version contains in-frame clones alone and is incomplete. The data show about 48,000 clones, about nine tenths seen once. The sequences come from CD4+ or CD8+ T cells sorted from blood, collected in a trial of the OX40 agonist ivuxolimab. The receptors shown here come from an adult with an advanced solid tumor such as melanoma, head and neck, liver or kidney cancer.

The V and J genes are TRBV6-5 and TRBJ2-3; the D call may be TRBD1 or TRBD2 (5 bases each). Germline CDR1 is MNHEY and CDR2 is SVGAGI. Trimming stripped 4 bases from V and 2 bases from J, with 13 bases between. This CDR3 is 15 amino acids long. DNA of the CDR3: TGTGCCAGCAGTTCGTTACAGGACTCCACAGATACGCAGTATTTT. Translated, it gives CASSSLQDSTDTQYF.

The chain links TRBV6-1 to TRBJ2-1; tentatively, D is TRBD1 or TRBD2 (5 bases each). The germline V gene has CDR1 MNHNS and CDR2 SASEGT. Trimming shortened V by 2 bases and J by 2 bases, and 13 bases separated the two germline ends. This CDR3 has 16 residues. CDR3 protein: CASSEKDPGPYNEQFF. CDR3 coding DNA: TGTGCCAGCAGTGAAAAGGACCCGGGACCCTACAATGAGCAGTTCTTC.

The chain uses TRBV6-6 and TRBJ1-1, with D uncertain. The V end lost 2 bases, the J end lost 6 bases, and 10 bases lay between the germline ends. The germline CDR1 and CDR2 sequences are MNHNY and SVGAGI (reference sequence). This CDR3 is built from 13 residues. This chain's CDR3 is CASSYGVIAEAFF. Here the CDR3 DNA reads TGTGCCAGCAGTTACGGAGTCATAGCTGAAGCTTTCTTT.

V is TRBV4-1 and J is TRBJ1-1, with D perhaps matching TRBD1 (5 bases). The V end was cut by 0 bases, the J end by 4 bases, with 15 bases between. CDR1 is MGHRA, CDR2 YSYEKL, per germline. The CDR3 runs to 16 residues. The CDR3 is CASSQDGTDRLTEAFF. CDR3 nucleotides: TGCGCCAGCAGCCAAGATGGGACCGACCGGCTCACTGAAGCTTTCTTT.

This clone has only a few counts. The chain uses TRBV4-1 and TRBJ2-4, with D perhaps assigned TRBD1 or TRBD2 (5 bases each). V lost 4 bases to trimming and J lost 2 bases, with 15 bases between them. The CDR3 sequence is 16 residues long. Germline V gene sequence: CDR1 MGHRA, CDR2 YSYEKL. The CDR3 reads CASSRDNGASKNIQYF. The DNA for the CDR3 is TGCGCCAGCAGCCGAGACAACGGGGCGTCCAAAAACATTCAGTACTTC.

CDR3 DNA sequence: TGTGCCAGCCTAGCGGGGGACCGGGACAATGAGCAGTTCTTC. This sequence encodes CASLAGDRDNEQFF. The rearrangement links TRBV28 to TRBJ2-1, with 10 positions matching TRBD2. Losses at the gene ends were 8 bases for V and 5 bases for J; bases not matched to a gene: 6. Germline CDR1 MDHEN, CDR2 SYDVKM. The CDR3 has 14 amino acids.

This chain connects TRBV6-5 to TRBJ1-5; D is perhaps TRBD1 (5 bases). Germline CDR1 and CDR2: MNHEY and SVGAGI. This CDR3 comprises 15 residues. V was trimmed by 2 bases and J by 4 bases, leaving 12 bases between them. The CDR3 is CASSYAQGSNQPQHF. The CDR3 coding sequence is TGTGCCAGCAGTTACGCCCAGGGTTCAAATCAGCCCCAGCATTTT.

The CDR3 coding sequence is TGCGCCAGCAGCCCCGCGACTAGCGGGGGGCCCACAGATACGCAGTATTTT. Its protein is CASSPATSGGPTDTQYF. The chain employs TRBV5-1 and TRBJ2-3; 13 bases line up with TRBD2. The V gene end was trimmed by 4 bases and the J gene end by 2 bases; junction bases not matched to a gene: 7. Looked up from germline, CDR1 is SGHRS and CDR2 is YFSETQ. The CDR3 contains 17 residues.

The chain joins TRBV27 to TRBJ2-2; D possibly corresponds to TRBD2 (5 bases). Deletions cut 2 bases from V and 8 bases from J, with 12 bases between. Germline V gene data show CDR1 as MNHEY and CDR2 as SMNVEV (reference sequence). The CDR3 has 14 amino acids. This chain's CDR3 is CASSLLGSGGELFF. DNA of the CDR3: TGTGCCAGCAGTTTACTAGGGTCGGGAGGGGAGCTGTTTTTT.

V and J are TRBV4-1 and TRBJ2-5; a weak D match, TRBD1 (5 bases). TRBJ2-7 explains the end of the DNA better; the J call may be wrong. The germline V gene encodes CDR1 MGHRA and CDR2 YSYEKL. CDR3 length: 13 amino acids. The CDR3 DNA sequence: TGCGCCAGCAGCCAAGTGGACACCTACGAGCAGTACTTC. This sequence encodes CASSQVDTYEQYF.

The chain combines TRBV6-1 with TRBJ2-1, with 7 nucleotides matching TRBD2. Germline V gene data show CDR1 as MNHNS and CDR2 as SASEGT. Trimming removed 1 base from V and 6 bases from J; junction bases left unmatched: 3. This CDR3 comprises 14 residues. Written as DNA, the CDR3 is TGTGCCAGCAGTGAAGGTGGCGGGGGCAATGAGCAGTTCTTC. This codes for CASSEGGGGNEQFF.

This chain links TRBV28 with TRBJ1-1; TRBD1 is a possible D gene (5 bases). The CDR3 totals 15 residues. Germline CDR1 reads MDHEN; CDR2 reads SYDVKM. Trimming stripped 2 bases from V and 1 base from J, with 11 bases between. CDR3 loop: CASSLLGGGNTEAFF. CDR3 DNA sequence: TGTGCCAGCAGTTTACTTGGCGGGGGGAACACTGAAGCTTTCTTT.